Listed here are 14 T cell receptor beta chains from one sample, sequenced in a study of response to subunit inactivated influenza vaccine. TCRdb called the RT-PCR reads again in MiXCR, with one record for every CDR3 protein. The table includes approximately 680,000 distinct CDR3 sequences, 15% to 17% detected once. The material sequenced was PBMCs from blood, taken about 13 days after vaccination. The receptors derive from a man aged 45-65 years who received an inactivated influenza vaccine.

The table lists this clonotype with a few counts. The chain recombines TRBV9 with TRBJ2-5; 13 bases are shared with TRBD2. The CDR3 is made up of 15 amino acids. V gave up 3 bases and J gave up 4 bases; unmatched junction bases: 3. CDR1 is SGDLS and CDR2 is YYNGEE in the germline V gene. For the CDR3, the DNA is TGTGCCAGCAGCGGGGGACTAGCGGGAACAGAGACCCAGTACTTC. Translated: CASSGGLAGTETQYF.

A few counts support this clonotype. The V and J genes are TRBV12-3 or TRBV12-4 and TRBJ1-6, with a weak D call TRBD1 (6 bases). There are 17 residues in the CDR3. Trimming left V 5 bases short and J 4 bases short, with 18 bases between. This CDR3 reads CASSPRGAGEYNSPLHF. The CDR3 coding sequence is TGTGCCAGCAGTCCCCGGGGGGCAGGGGAGTATAATTCACCCCTCCACTTT.

The J gene is TRBJ1-5, the V gene TRBV3-1; D remains unclear. Germline CDR1 reads LGHDT; CDR2 reads YNNKEL (reference sequence). The V gene lost 3 bases and the J gene lost 9 bases, with 12 bases spanning the gap. The CDR3 covers 13 residues. The CDR3 spells CASSQAPSLPQHF. The CDR3 DNA reads as TGTGCCAGCAGCCAGGCCCCTAGTTTGCCCCAGCATTTT.

The chain employs TRBV5-5 and TRBJ1-4, with D possibly being TRBD1 (5 bases). V lost 3 bases to trimming and J lost 5 bases, with 20 bases between them. The CDR3 covers 17 residues. Germline V gene data show CDR1 as SGHKS and CDR2 as YYEKEE (reference sequence). CDR3 sequence (DNA): TGTGCCAGCAGCTCGTCCCGGGACGTTGGGCAGAATGAAAAACTGTTTTTT. It codes for CASSSSRDVGQNEKLFF.

The table lists this clonotype with a few counts. The chain is built from TRBV20-1 and TRBJ2-1, with TRBD2 identical over 8 bases. Germline CDR1 DFQATT, CDR2 SNEGSKA (reference sequence). The CDR3 runs 13 residues. V dropped 7 bases and J dropped 7; count of bases not matched to a gene: 9. The CDR3 sequence: CSVFTGGGNEQFF. CDR3 coding DNA: TGCAGTGTCTTCACGGGGGGGGGAAATGAGCAGTTCTTC.

The rearrangement links TRBV6-5 to TRBJ2-3, with D possibly being TRBD2 (6 bases). Per germline, CDR1 MNHEY and CDR2 SVGAGI. Trimming stripped 2 bases from V and 5 bases from J, with 11 bases between. The CDR3 has 14 amino acids. DNA for the CDR3: TGTGCCAGCAGTTACGACGGGGGAATAGATACGCAGTATTTT. This sequence encodes CASSYDGGIDTQYF.

This chain joins TRBV19 and TRBJ2-7; D may correspond to TRBD1 or TRBD2 (5 bases each). The V gene lost 7 bases and the J gene lost 0 bases, with 16 bases spanning the gap. The CDR3 totals 15 residues. The germline CDR1 and CDR2 sequences are LNHDA and SQIVND (reference sequence). The CDR3 nucleotides read TGTGCCAGTAATCAACCGGGGCGAGGCTCCTACGAGCAGTACTTC. This codes for CASNQPGRGSYEQYF.

In this sample, this clonotype turned up a few times. The J gene is TRBJ1-2, the V gene TRBV7-9; 9 nucleotides align to TRBD1. The CDR3 covers 15 residues. The V gene end was trimmed by 5 bases and the J gene end by 1 base; junction bases not matched to a gene: 5. Germline V gene lookup returns CDR1 SEHNR and CDR2 FQNEAQ (reference sequence). This CDR3 is CASSPKTGGNYGYTF. The DNA for the CDR3 is TGTGCCAGCAGCCCCAAGACAGGGGGTAACTATGGCTACACCTTC. Filled out from reference TRBV7-9 and TRBJ1-2, the complete variable domain reads DTGVSQNPRHKITKRGQNVTFRCDPISEHNRLYWYRQTLGQGPEFLTYFQNEAQLEKSRLLSDRFSAERPKGSFSTLEIQRTEQGDSAMYLCASSPKTGGNYGYTFGSGTRLTVV.

The genes are TRBV12-3 or TRBV12-4 and TRBJ2-5; 8 bases map to TRBD1. V shed 6 bases and J 2 bases; nucleotides not matched to a gene: 5. This CDR3 is 14 amino acids long. The CDR3 here is CASRPGTGQETQYF. CDR3 nucleotide sequence: TGTGCCAGCAGACCGGGGACAGGTCAAGAGACCCAGTACTTC.

V usage is TRBV3-1 and J usage is TRBJ2-1, with D uncertain. V was clipped by 5 bases and J by 12 bases, with 11 bases between them. This CDR3 comprises 11 residues. Germline values: CDR1 LGHDT, CDR2 YNNKEL (reference sequence). CDR3 sequence reads: CASSGVSGQFF. The CDR3 nucleotides are TGTGCCAGCAGCGGGGTGTCAGGGCAGTTCTTC.

The J gene is TRBJ2-7, the V gene TRBV28; D gene uncertain. Trimming took off 5 bases at V and 2 bases at J, with 16 bases between the two ends. Germline assignment: CDR1 MDHEN and CDR2 SYDVKM. The CDR3 has 15 amino acids. CDR3 DNA: TGTGCCAGCAGTAATACCGGGCCCCGAACCTACGAGCAGTACTTC. Amino acids: CASSNTGPRTYEQYF.

This clonotype was seen a few times. This chain connects TRBV6-1 to TRBJ2-5; TRBD2 aligns across 7 bases. The junction had 15 bases not matched to a gene; V was cut back by 6 bases and J by 5 bases. Germline CDR1 is MNHNS and CDR2 is SASEGT. This CDR3 comprises 16 residues. The CDR3 DNA reads TGTGCCAGCAGGAGCTTGCTGGGAGGGATTGAGGAGACCCAGTACTTC. It translates to CASRSLLGGIEETQYF.

The V call is TRBV20-1, the J call TRBJ1-1, with D perhaps TRBD1 (5 bases). The V end was cut by 0 bases, the J end by 3 bases, with 11 bases between. CDR3 length: 14 amino acids. Germline V gene sequence: CDR1 DFQATT, CDR2 SNEGSKA (reference sequence). The CDR3 DNA reads as TGCAGTGCTAGAGACCGGGACCGTTACACTGAAGCTTTCTTT. Translating it yields CSARDRDRYTEAFF.

This clonotype turned up a few times. The chain employs TRBV29-1 and TRBJ1-5; D may be TRBD1 (6 bases). This CDR3 has 13 residues. The V end lost 4 bases, the J end lost 6 bases, and 13 bases lay between the germline ends. CDR1 is SQVTM and CDR2 is ANQGSEA in the germline V gene. Here the CDR3 reads CSVAPGEFQPQHF. Written as DNA, the CDR3 is TGCAGCGTTGCTCCAGGGGAGTTTCAGCCCCAGCATTTT.